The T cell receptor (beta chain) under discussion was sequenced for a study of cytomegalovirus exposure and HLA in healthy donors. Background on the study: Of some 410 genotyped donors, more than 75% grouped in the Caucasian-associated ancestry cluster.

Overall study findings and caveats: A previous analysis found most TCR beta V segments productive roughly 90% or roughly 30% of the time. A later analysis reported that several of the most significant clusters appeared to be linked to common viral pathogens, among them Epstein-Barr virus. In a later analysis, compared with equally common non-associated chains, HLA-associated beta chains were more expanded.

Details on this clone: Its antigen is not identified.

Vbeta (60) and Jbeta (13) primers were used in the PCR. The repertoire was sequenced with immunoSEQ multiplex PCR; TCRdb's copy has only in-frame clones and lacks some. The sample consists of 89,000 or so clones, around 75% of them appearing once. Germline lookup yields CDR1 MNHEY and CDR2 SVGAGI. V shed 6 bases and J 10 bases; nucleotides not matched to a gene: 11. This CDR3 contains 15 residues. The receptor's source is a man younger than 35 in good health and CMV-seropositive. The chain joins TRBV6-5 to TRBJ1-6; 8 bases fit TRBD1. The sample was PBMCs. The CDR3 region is CASRYYTGGVSPLHF. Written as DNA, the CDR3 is TGTGCCAGCAGATATTACACAGGGGGAGTATCACCCCTCCACTTT.